This TCR beta chain stems from a study of T cells after posttransplantation cyclophosphamide. Germline V gives CDR1 SGHVS, CDR2 FNYEAQ. The CDR3 length is 13 residues. V lost 5 bases, J lost 4 bases, and 11 bases lay in between. Concerning this clone itself: Its target is unknown.

Findings and caveats of the study: After PTCy, TRB diversity resembled that of CNI/methotrexate controls. Tissue-infiltrating T cells from skin or gut overlapped little with blood T cells.

Assay: immunoSEQ multiplex PCR; the TCRdb copy retains only in-frame clones and omits some. The profile shows some 10,000 clones, roughly 86% of them singletons. A marrow graft followed busulfan-fludarabine conditioning, with cyclophosphamide on days +3 and +4. This rearrangement joins TRBV7-6 to TRBJ1-2, with a weak D call TRBD1 (5 bases). The sample here was CD4+ T cells sorted from PBMCs, taken after allogeneic stem cell transplant with posttransplant cyclophosphamide. This sequence originates from a young adult male patient who received an allogeneic stem cell transplant from a related donor, was CMV-positive, and had acute GVHD only. These T cells may partly come from the graft donor. The CDR3 reads CASSPGVIYGYTF. For the CDR3, the DNA is TGTGCCAGCAGCCCGGGGGTCATCTATGGCTACACCTTC.